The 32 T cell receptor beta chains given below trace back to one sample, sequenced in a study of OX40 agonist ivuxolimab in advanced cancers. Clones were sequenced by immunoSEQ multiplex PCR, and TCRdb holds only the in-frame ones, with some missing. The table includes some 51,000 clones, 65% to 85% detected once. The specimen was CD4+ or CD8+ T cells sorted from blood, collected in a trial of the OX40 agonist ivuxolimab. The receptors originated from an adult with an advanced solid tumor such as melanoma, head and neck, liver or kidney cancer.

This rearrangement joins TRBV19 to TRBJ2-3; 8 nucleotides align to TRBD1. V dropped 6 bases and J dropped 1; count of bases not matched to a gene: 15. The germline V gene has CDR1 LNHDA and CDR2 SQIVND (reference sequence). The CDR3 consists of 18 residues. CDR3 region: CASRYNAGQGMGTDTQYF. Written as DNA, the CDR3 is TGTGCCAGTAGATACAATGCAGGACAGGGTATGGGCACAGATACGCAGTATTTT.

The CDR3 reads CASSSGGFGNTIYF. The CDR3 bases are TGCGCCAGCAGTAGTGGGGGCTTTGGAAACACCATATATTTT. The chain uses TRBV5-1 and TRBJ1-3, with D tentatively TRBD1 (6 bases). Trimming shortened V by 5 bases and J by 3 bases, and 12 bases separated the two germline ends. CDR3 length: 14 residues. Germline V gives CDR1 SGHRS, CDR2 YFSETQ.

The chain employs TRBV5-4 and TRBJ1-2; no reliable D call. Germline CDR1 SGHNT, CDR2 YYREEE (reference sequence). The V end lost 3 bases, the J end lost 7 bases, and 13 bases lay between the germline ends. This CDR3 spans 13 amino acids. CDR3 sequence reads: CASSSDGLGGYTF. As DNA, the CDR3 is TGTGCCAGCAGCTCGGATGGGTTGGGTGGCTACACCTTC.

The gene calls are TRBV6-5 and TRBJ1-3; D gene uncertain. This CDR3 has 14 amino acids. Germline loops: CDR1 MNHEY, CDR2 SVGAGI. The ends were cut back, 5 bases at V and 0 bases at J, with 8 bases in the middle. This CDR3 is CASSVSRSGNTIYF. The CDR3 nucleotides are TGTGCCAGCAGTGTCTCGCGCTCTGGAAACACCATATATTTT.

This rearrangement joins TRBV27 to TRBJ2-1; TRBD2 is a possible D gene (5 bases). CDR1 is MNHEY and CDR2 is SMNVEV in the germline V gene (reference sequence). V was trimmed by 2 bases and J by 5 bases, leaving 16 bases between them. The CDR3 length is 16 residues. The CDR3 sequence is CASSLRALATNNEQFF. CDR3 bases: TGTGCCAGCAGTTTACGAGCCCTAGCAACAAACAATGAGCAGTTCTTC.

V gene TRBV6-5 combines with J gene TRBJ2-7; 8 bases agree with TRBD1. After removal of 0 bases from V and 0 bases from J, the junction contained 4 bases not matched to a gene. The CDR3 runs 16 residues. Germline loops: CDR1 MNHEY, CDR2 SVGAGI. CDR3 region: CASSYSAGQDSYEQYF. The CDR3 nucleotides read TGTGCCAGCAGTTACTCGGCGGGACAGGACTCCTACGAGCAGTACTTC.

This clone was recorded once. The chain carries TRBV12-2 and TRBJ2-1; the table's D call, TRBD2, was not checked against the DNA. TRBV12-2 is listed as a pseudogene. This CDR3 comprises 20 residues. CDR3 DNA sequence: TGTGCAAGTCGCTCCGGGAGAACTAGCGGGAGGGCCGAAGGTTGCAATGAGCAGTTCTTC. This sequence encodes CASRSGRTSGRAEGCNEQFF.

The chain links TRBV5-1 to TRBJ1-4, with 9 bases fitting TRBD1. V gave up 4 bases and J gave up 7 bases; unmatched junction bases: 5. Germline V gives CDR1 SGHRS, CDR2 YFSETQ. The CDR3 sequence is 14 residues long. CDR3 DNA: TGCGCCAGCAGCAGGGGACAGGGAGGTGAAAAACTGTTTTTT. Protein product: CASSRGQGGEKLFF.

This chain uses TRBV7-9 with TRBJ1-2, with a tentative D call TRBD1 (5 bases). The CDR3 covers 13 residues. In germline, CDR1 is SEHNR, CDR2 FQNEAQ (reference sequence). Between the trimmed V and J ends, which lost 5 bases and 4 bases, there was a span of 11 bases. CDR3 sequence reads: CASSNRGSYGYTF. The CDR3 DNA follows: TGTGCCAGCAGCAATCGGGGGAGCTATGGCTACACCTTC.

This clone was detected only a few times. The CDR3 DNA reads as TGCGCCAGCAGCCAAGAAACAGGGGGCGGTCAGCCCCAGCATTTT. Its protein is CASSQETGGGQPQHF. This chain links TRBV4-1 with TRBJ1-5; 9 bases match TRBD1. The CDR3 consists of 15 residues. Germline CDR1 and CDR2: MGHRA and YSYEKL. V lost 0 bases to trimming and J lost 6 bases; unmatched junction nucleotides: 3.

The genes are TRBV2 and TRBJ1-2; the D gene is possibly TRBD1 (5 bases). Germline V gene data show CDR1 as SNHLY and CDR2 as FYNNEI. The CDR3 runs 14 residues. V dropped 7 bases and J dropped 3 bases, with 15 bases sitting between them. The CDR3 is CASTTGTDYYGYTF. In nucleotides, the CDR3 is TGTGCCAGCACCACCGGGACGGATTACTATGGCTACACCTTC. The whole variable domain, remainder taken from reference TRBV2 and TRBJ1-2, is EPEVTQTPSHQVTQMGQEVILRCVPISNHLYFYWYRQILGQKVEFLVSFYNNEISEKSEIFDDQFSVERPDGSNFTLKIRSTKLEDSAMYFCASTTGTDYYGYTFGSGTRLTVV.

The CDR3 region has the DNA TGTGCCAGTAGTATCCGGGGAGTTAGGGATCGGTCCTACGAGCAGTACTTC. Residues: CASSIRGVRDRSYEQYF. The V call is TRBV19, the J call TRBJ2-7; D is perhaps TRBD2 (5 bases). The V end was cut by 3 bases, the J end by 1 base, with 19 bases between. The V gene's germline CDR1 is LNHDA and CDR2 SQIVND (reference sequence). This CDR3 is built from 17 residues.

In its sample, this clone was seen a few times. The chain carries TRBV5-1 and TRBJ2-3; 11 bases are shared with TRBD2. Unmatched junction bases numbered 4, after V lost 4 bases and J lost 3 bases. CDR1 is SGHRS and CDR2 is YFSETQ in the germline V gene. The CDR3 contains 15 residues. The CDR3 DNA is TGCGCCAGCAGCCAGACTAGCGGGAAAACAGATACGCAGTATTTT. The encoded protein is CASSQTSGKTDTQYF.

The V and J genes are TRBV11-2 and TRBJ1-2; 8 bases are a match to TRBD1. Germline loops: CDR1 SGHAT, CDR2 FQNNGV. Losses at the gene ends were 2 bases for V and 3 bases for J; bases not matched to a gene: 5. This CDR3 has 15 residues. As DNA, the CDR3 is TGTGCCAGCAGCTTACAGGGGGCGTTTGACTATGGCTACACCTTC. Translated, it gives CASSLQGAFDYGYTF.

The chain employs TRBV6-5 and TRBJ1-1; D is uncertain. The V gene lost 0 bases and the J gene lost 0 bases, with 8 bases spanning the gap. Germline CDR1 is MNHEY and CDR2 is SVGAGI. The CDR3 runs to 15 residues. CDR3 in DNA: TGTGCCAGCAGTTACTCGTCAGGCATGAACACTGAAGCTTTCTTT. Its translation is CASSYSSGMNTEAFF.

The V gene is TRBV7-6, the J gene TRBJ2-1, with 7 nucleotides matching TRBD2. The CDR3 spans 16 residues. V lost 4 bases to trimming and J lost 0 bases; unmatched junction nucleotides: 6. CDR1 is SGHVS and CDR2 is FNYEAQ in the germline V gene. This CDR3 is CASSSIRGSSYNEQFF. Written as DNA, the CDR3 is TGTGCCAGCAGCTCAATCCGCGGGAGCTCCTACAATGAGCAGTTCTTC.

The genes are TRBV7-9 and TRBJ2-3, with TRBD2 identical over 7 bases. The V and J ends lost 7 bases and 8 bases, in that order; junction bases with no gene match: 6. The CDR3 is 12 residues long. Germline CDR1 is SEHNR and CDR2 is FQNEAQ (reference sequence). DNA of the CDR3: TGTGCCAGCACCCAGATAGCGGGTACGCAGTATTTT. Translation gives CASTQIAGTQYF.

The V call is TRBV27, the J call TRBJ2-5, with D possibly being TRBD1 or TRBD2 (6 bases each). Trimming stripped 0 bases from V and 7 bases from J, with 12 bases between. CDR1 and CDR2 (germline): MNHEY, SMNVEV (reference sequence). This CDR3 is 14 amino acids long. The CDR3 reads CASSLSTRGGTQYF. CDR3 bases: TGTGCCAGCAGTTTATCGACCAGGGGAGGGACCCAGTACTTC.

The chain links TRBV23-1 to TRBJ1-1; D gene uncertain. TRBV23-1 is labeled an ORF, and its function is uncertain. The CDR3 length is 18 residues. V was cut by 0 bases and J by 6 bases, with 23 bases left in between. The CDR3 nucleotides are TGCGCCAGCAGTCAATCGAGCGGCGGGGAGAGATCCTTAGCTGAAGCTTTCTTT. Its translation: CASSQSSGGERSLAEAFF.

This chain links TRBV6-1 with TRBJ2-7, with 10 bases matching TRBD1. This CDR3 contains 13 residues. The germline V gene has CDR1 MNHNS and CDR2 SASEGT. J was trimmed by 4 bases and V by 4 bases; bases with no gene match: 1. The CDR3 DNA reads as TGTGCCAGCAGTGGGGACAGGGGTTACGAGCAGTACTTC. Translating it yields CASSGDRGYEQYF.

CDR3: CASSIQATRYGYTF. DNA for the CDR3: TGTGCCAGTAGTATACAAGCGACAAGATATGGCTACACCTTC. The chain couples TRBV19 to TRBJ1-2; no clear D. CDR3 length equals 14 residues. CDR1 LNHDA and CDR2 SQIVND come from the germline V gene (reference sequence). Trimming removed 2 bases at V and 5 bases at J, with 12 bases between.

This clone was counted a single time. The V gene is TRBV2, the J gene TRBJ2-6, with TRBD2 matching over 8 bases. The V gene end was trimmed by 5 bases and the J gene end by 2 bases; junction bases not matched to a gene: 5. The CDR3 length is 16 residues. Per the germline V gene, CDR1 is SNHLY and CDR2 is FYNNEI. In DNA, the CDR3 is TGTGCCAGCAGTCCCCCCGGGGGGGCTGGGGCCAACGTCCTGACTTTC. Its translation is CASSPPGGAGANVLTF.

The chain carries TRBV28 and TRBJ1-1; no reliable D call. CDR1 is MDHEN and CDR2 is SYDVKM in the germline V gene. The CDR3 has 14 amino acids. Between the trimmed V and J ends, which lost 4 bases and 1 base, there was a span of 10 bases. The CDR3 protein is CASSSLRGNTEAFF. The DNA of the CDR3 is TGTGCCAGCAGTTCCCTGCGAGGGAACACTGAAGCTTTCTTT.

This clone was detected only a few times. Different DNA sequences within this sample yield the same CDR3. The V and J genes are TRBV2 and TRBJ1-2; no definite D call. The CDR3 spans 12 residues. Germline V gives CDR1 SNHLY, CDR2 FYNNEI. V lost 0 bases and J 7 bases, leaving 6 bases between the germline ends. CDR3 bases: TGTGCCAGCAGTGAAGCAGGTCCTGGCTACACCTTC. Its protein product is CASSEAGPGYTF. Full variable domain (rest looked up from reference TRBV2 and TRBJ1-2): EPEVTQTPSHQVTQMGQEVILRCVPISNHLYFYWYRQILGQKVEFLVSFYNNEISEKSEIFDDQFSVERPDGSNFTLKIRSTKLEDSAMYFCASSEAGPGYTFGSGTRLTVV.

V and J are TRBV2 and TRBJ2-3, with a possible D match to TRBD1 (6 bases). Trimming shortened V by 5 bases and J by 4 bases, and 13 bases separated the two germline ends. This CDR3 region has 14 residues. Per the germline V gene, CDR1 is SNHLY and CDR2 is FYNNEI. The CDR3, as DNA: TGTGCCAGCAGTCTAGGGGGTTCTTCAGATACGCAGTATTTT. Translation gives CASSLGGSSDTQYF.

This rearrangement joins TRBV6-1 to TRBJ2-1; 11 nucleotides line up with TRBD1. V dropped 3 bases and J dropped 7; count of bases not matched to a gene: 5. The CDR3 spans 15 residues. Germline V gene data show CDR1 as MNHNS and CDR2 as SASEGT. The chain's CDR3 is CASSEPGQGANEQFF. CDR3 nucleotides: TGTGCCAGCAGTGAGCCCGGACAGGGGGCAAATGAGCAGTTCTTC.

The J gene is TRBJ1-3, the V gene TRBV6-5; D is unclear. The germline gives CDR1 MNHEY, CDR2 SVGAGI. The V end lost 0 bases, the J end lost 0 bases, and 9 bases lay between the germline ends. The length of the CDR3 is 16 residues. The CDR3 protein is CASSYSGSTSGNTIYF. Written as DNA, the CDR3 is TGTGCCAGCAGTTACTCCGGGTCGACCTCTGGAAACACCATATATTTT.

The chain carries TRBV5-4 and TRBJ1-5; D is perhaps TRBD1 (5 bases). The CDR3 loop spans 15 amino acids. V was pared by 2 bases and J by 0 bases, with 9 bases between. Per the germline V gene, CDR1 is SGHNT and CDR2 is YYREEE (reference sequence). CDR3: CASSFRGVSNQPQHF. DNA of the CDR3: TGTGCCAGCAGCTTTCGAGGGGTTAGCAATCAGCCCCAGCATTTT.

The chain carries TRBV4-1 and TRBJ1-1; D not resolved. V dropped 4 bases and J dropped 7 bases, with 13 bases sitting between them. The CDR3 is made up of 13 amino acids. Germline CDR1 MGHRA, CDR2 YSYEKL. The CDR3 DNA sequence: TGCGCCAGCAGCCTAGGGCAGCGCGTTGAAGCTTTCTTT. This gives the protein CASSLGQRVEAFF.

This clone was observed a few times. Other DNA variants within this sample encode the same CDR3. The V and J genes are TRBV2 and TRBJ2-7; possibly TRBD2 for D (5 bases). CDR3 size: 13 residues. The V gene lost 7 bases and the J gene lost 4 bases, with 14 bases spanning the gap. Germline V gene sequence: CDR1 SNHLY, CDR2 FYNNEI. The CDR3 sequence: CASTTDWTYEQYF. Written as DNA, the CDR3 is TGTGCCAGCACAACGGATTGGACTTACGAGCAGTACTTC.

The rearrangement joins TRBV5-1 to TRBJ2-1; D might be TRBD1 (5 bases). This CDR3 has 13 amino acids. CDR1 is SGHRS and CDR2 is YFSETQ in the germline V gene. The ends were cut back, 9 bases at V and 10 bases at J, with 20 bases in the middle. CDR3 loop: CATRPTAQEEQFF. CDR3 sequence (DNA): TGCGCCACCCGTCCCACCGCACAGGAGGAGCAGTTCTTC.

The CDR3 loop reads CASSETVRQPQHF. The CDR3 DNA is TGTGCCAGCAGTGAAACAGTGCGACAGCCCCAGCATTTT. This sequence joins TRBV2 and TRBJ1-5; D is unclear. The CDR3 length is 13 residues. Per germline, CDR1 SNHLY and CDR2 FYNNEI. The V gene lost 2 bases and the J gene lost 7 bases, with 9 bases spanning the gap.